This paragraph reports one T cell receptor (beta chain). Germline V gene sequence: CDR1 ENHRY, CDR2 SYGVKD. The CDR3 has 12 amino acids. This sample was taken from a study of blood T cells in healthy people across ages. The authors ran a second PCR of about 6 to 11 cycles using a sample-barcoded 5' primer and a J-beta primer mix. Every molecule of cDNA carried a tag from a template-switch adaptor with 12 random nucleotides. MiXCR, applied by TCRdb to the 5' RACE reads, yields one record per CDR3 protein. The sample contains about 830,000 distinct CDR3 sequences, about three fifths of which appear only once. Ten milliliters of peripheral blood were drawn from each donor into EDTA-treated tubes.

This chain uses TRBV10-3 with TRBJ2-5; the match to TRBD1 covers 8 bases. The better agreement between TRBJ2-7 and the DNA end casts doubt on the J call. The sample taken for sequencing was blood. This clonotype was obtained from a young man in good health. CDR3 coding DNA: TGTGCCGTGGGACAGGCGGGCTACGAGCAGTACTTC. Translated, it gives CAVGQAGYEQYF.